The TCR beta chain under discussion was sequenced for a study of T cells after yellow fever vaccination. Via MiXCR, TCRdb re-called the 5' RACE reads, giving one row per CDR3 protein. The sample includes hundreds of thousands of distinct CDR3 sequences, approximately 13% of them seen just once. Notes on the study in general: Most clones from primary vaccination were detected again post-booster (approximately 96% CD4, approximately 90% CD8).

This clonotype has more than one count but fewer than ten. Its antigen remains unknown. Sequenced material: PBMCs, taken on the day of the yellow fever booster vaccination. The origin of this receptor is a man aged 30 to 39 who received the YFV17D yellow fever vaccine.

The CDR3 loop reads CASSPTMNTEAFF. CDR3 DNA sequence: TGTGCCAGCTCACCAACCATGAACACTGAAGCTTTCTTT. The chain recombines TRBV18 with TRBJ1-1; D unresolved. V was cut by 2 bases and J by 0 bases, with 4 bases left in between. CDR1 is KGHSH, CDR2 LQKENI, per germline. The CDR3 covers 13 residues.